This TCR beta chain was captured by sequencing in a study of sequential checkpoint blockade in melanoma. Regarding the study as a whole: For nivolumab-first patients, baseline tumor clonality was associated with response. Patients with week-13 increases in T-cell fraction and clonality benefited about 30 times more often. Tumor T-cell fraction and clonality correlated with PD-L1 and CD8+ counts.

Germline CDR1 and CDR2: MNHGY and SAAAGT. There are 13 residues in the CDR3. V lost 5 bases and J lost 3, with 11 bases in between. Treatment of the sample: randomized to nivolumab then ipilimumab (arm A) or the reverse (arm B). The method was immunoSEQ multiplex PCR; TCRdb's version includes in-frame clones alone and lacks a portion of them. Among around 2,900 clones, 18% were seen once, and the ten largest hold roughly 20%. Relative to its sample, this clone is medium-sized. What it binds is unknown. The chain uses TRBV6-8 and TRBJ2-7; D assignment may be TRBD1 or TRBD2 (5 bases each). The receptor's source is a human donor with melanoma. The sample in question was tumor tissue (inferred from file names), obtained from a patient given nivolumab and ipilimumab in sequence. The CDR3 DNA follows: TGTGCCAGCAGTGCTAGGGACGGCTACGAGCAGTACTTC. This encodes CASSARDGYEQYF.